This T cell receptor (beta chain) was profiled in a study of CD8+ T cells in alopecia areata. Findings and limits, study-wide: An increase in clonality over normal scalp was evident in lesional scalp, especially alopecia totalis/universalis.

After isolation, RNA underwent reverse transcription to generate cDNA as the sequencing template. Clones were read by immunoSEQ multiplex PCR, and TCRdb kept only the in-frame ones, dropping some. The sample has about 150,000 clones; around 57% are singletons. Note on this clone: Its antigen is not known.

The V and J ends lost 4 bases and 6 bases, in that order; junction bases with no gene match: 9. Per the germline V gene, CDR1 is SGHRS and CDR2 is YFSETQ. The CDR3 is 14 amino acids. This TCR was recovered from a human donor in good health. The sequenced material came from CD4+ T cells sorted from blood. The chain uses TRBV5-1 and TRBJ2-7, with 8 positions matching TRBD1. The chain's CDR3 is CASSPDRVDREQYF. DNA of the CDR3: TGCGCCAGCAGCCCGGACAGGGTGGATCGCGAGCAGTACTTC.